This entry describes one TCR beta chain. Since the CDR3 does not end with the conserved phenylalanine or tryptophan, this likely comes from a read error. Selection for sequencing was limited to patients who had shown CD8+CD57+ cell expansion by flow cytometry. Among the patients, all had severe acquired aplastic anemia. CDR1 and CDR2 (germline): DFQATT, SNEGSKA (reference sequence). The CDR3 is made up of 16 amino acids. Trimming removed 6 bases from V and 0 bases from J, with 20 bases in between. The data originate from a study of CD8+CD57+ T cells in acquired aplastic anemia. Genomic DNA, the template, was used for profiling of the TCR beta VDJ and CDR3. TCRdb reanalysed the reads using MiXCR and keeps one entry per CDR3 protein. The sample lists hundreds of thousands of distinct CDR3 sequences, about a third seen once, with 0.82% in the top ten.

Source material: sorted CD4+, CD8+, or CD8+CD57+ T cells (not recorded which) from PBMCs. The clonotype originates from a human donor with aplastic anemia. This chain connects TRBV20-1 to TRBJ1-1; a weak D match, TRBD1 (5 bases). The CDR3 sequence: CSATRGRPGLNTEAFL. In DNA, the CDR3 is TGCAGTGCGACTAGGGGAAGGCCCGGTCTGAACACTGAAGCTTTCCTT.